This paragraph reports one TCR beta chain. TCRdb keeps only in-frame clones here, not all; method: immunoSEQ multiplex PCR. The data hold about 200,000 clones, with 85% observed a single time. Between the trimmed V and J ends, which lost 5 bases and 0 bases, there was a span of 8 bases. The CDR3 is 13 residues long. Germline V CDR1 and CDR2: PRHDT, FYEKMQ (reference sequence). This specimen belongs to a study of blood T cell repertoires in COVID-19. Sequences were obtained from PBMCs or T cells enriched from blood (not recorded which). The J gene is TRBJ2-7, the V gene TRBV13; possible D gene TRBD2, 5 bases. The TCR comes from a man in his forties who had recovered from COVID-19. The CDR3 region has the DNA TGTGCCAGCAGCCTCACTAGCTCCTACGAGCAGTACTTC. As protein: CASSLTSSYEQYF.